This T cell receptor (beta chain) comes out of a study of cytomegalovirus exposure and HLA in healthy donors. The study's findings and limits: In a later analysis, TCR beta V- and J-gene trimming showed a link to a missense DCLRE1C variant.

As to this clone: The antigen is not known.

Trimming shortened V by 3 bases and J by 4 bases, and 16 bases separated the two germline ends. Germline CDR1 reads SGDLS; CDR2 reads YYNGEE. The length of the CDR3 is 15 residues. In the PCR, 60 Vbeta and 13 Jbeta primers were used. The data were produced by immunoSEQ multiplex PCR, yet TCRdb's version contains in-frame clones alone and is incomplete. The table records about 55,000 clones, 82% of them present only once. The clonotype comes from a man aged 25 to 45 in good health and CMV-seronegative. Source material: PBMCs. The chain combines TRBV9 with TRBJ1-2; TRBD1 might be the D (6 bases). In DNA, the CDR3 is TGTGCCAGCAGCGCAGGGGACGGAGTGGGCTATGGCTACACCTTC. Amino acid sequence: CASSAGDGVGYGYTF.